This is a list of T cell receptor beta chains from one sample in a study of CD8 T cells in ankylosing spondylitis. MiXCR, applied by TCRdb to the 5' RACE reads, yields one record per CDR3 protein. The data contain 350,000 or so distinct CDR3 sequences, 7.5% to 9% of them seen just once; the ten biggest clones take up roughly 15%. What was sequenced was blood, either unsorted or a sorted T cell fraction (not recorded which). These receptors all come from a male donor with ankylosing spondylitis. Both conserved end residues are part of each CDR3. Fields, in order: J gene, D gene, V gene, clone size, CDR3 protein, CDR3 DNA. A D gene is named only where the DNA matches it firmly. Expanded clones get a size class; other rows say once, few or many, or leave the size out.

>TRBJ2-2|-|TRBV11-2|-
CASSFPQTRTELFF
TGTGCCAGCAGCTTCCCCCAAACAAGGACGGAGCTGTTTTTT
>TRBJ2-5|TRBD2|TRBV10-2|few
CASSELAGDRETQYF
TGCGCCAGCAGTGAACTAGCGGGAGATCGAGAGACCCAGTACTTC
>TRBJ2-2|-|TRBV27|few
CASAGGQRPGELFF
TGTGCCAGCGCCGGGGGACAGCGACCCGGGGAGCTGTTTTTT
>TRBJ1-2|TRBD1|TRBV18|few
CASSQNRDRGFGYTF
TGTGCCAGCTCACAGAACCGGGACAGGGGTTTTGGCTACACCTTC
>TRBJ2-5|TRBD1|TRBV7-7|few
CASSFSDRVGETQYF
TGTGCCAGCAGCTTCTCGGACAGGGTTGGAGAGACCCAGTACTTC
>TRBJ2-7|-|TRBV12-3/TRBV12-4|few
CASSPLAIPVLF
TGTGCCAGCAGCCCATTAGCGATCCCTGTGCTCTTC
>TRBJ2-3|-|TRBV7-9|few
CASSLILGRGTDTQYF
TGTGCCAGCAGCTTAATTTTGGGCAGGGGCACAGATACGCAGTATTTT
>TRBJ2-2|-|TRBV20-1|many
CSASGSGTGELFF
TGCAGTGCTAGCGGGAGCGGCACCGGGGAGCTGTTTTTT
>TRBJ2-1|TRBD2|TRBV20-1|-
CSARNPRGLAAYNEQFF
TGCAGTGCTAGGAACCCCCGGGGACTAGCGGCCTACAATGAGCAGTTCTTC
>TRBJ1-2|-|TRBV27|-
CASRLRGAGGGYTF
TGTGCCAGTCGGCTTCGGGGGGCGGGAGGTGGCTACACCTTC
>TRBJ1-6|-|TRBV25-1|many
CASRTALRDSPLHF
TGTGCCAGCAGGACAGCCCTCAGGGATTCACCCCTCCACTTT
>TRBJ2-2|TRBD1|TRBV6-4|-
CASSGDSQFGELFF
TGTGCCAGCAGTGGGGACAGCCAATTCGGGGAGCTGTTTTTT
>TRBJ2-1|TRBD1|TRBV28|many
CASNNDRAHEQFF
TGTGCCAGCAACAACGACAGGGCACATGAGCAGTTCTTC
>TRBJ2-1|-|TRBV4-3|-
CASSQVGQANEQFF
TGCGCCAGCAGCCAAGTCGGGCAGGCCAATGAGCAGTTCTTC
>TRBJ2-5|-|TRBV2|-
CASSEGGRETQYF
TGTGCCAGCAGTGAAGGAGGGAGGGAGACCCAGTACTTC
>TRBJ2-2|TRBD1|TRBV3-1|few
CASSRQGADTGELFF
TGTGCCAGCAGCCGACAGGGGGCTGACACCGGGGAGCTGTTTTTT